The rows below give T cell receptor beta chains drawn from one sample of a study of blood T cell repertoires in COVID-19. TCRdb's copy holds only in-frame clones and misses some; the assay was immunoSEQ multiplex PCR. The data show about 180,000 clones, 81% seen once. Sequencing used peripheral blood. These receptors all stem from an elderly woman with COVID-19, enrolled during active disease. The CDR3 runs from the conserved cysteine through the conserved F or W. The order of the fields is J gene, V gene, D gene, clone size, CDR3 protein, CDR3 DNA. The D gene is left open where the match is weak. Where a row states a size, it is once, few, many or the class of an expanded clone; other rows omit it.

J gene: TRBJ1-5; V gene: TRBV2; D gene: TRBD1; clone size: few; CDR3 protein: CASGDRGTRQPQHF; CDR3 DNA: TGTGCCAGCGGGGACAGGGGCACGAGGCAGCCCCAGCATTTT
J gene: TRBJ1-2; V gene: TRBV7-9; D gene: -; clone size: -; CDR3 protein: CASSLVLGGTGYGYTF; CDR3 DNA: TGTGCCAGCAGCTTAGTTCTGGGAGGCACGGGCTATGGCTACACCTTC
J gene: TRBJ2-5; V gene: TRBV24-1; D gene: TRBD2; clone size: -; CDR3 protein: CATSDPGGVRETQYF; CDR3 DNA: TGTGCCACCAGTGATCCTGGGGGGGTTCGGGAGACCCAGTACTTC
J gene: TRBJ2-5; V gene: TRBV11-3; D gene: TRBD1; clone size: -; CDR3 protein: CASSPRTGRQETQYF; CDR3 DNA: TGTGCCAGCAGCCCACGGACAGGGCGACAAGAGACCCAGTACTTC
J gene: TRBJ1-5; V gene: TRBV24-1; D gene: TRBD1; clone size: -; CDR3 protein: CATSDAGQGVSQPQHF; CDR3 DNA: TGTGCCACCAGTGACGCGGGACAGGGGGTCTCTCAGCCCCAGCATTTT
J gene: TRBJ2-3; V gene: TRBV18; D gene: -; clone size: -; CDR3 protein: CASSPLDSSTDTQYF; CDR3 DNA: TGTGCCAGCTCACCACTTGACAGCAGCACAGATACGCAGTATTTT
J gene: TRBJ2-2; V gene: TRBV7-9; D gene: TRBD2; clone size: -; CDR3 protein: CASSFPSGGAGGELFF; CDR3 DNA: TGTGCCAGCAGCTTCCCTAGCGGGGGGGCCGGCGGGGAGCTGTTTTTT
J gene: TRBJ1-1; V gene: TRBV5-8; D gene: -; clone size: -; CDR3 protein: CASSLGVVNTEAFF; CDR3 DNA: TGTGCCAGCAGTCTAGGGGTAGTGAACACTGAAGCTTTCTTT
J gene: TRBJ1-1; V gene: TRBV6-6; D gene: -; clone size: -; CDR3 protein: CASSYLVGTGSTEAFF; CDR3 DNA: TGTGCCAGCAGTTACCTCGTCGGAACAGGATCCACTGAAGCTTTCTTT
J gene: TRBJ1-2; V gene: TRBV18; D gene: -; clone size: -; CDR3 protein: CASSPDGSPYGYTF; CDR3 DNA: TGTGCCAGCTCACCAGACGGGTCACCCTATGGCTACACCTTC
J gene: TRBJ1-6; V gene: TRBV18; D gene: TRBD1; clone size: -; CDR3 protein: CASSPTGTGSYNSPLHF; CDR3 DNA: TGTGCCAGCTCACCAACCGGGACAGGGTCCTATAATTCACCCCTCCACTTT
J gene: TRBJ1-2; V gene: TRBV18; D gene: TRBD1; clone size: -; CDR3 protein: CASSSRDSVYGYTF; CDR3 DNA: TGTGCCAGCTCATCCCGGGACAGCGTCTATGGCTACACCTTC
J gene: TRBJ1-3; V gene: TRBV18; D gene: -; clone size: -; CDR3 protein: CASSPNIEVTRNTIYF; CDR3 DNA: TGTGCCAGCTCACCTAATATCGAGGTGACGAGAAACACCATATATTTT
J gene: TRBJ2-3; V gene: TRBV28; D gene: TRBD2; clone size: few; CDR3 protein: CASSGTSGRSTDTQYF; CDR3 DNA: TGTGCCAGCAGTGGGACTAGCGGGCGTAGCACAGATACGCAGTATTTT
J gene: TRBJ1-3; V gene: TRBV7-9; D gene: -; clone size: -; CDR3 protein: CASSLDYGGNTIYF; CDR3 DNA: TGTGCCAGCAGCTTGGACTATGGTGGAAACACCATATATTTT